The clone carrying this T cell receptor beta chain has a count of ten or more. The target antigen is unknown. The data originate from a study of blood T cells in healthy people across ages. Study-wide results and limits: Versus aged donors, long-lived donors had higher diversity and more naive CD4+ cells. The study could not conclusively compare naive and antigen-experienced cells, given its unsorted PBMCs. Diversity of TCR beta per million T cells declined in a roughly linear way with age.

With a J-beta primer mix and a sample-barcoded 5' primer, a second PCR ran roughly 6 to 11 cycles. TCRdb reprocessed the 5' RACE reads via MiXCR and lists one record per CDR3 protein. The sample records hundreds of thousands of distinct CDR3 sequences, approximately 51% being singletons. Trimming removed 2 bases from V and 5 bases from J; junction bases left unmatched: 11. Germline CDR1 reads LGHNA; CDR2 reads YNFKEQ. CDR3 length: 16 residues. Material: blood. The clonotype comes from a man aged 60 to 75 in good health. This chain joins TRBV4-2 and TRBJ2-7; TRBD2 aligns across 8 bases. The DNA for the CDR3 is TGTGCCAGCAGCCAATCCCCGGGACTAGGAGTCCACGAGCAGTACTTC. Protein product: CASSQSPGLGVHEQYF.